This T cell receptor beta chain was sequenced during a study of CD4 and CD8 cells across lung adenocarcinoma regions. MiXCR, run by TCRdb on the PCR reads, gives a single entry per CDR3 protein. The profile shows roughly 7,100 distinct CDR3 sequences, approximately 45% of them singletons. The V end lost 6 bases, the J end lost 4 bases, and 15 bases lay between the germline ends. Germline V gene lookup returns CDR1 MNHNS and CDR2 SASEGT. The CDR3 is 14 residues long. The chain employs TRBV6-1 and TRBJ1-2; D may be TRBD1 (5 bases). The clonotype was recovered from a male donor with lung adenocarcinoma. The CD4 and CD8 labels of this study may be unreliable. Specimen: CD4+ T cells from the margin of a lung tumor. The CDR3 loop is CASRKDSAGYGYTF. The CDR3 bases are TGTGCCAGCAGAAAAGACAGCGCGGGCTATGGCTACACCTTC.